This TCR beta chain was sequenced during a study of T cell repertoires in ileal Crohn's disease. The CDR3 loop spans 16 amino acids. J was trimmed by 4 bases and V by 6 bases; bases with no gene match: 12. CDR1 and CDR2 (germline): MDHEN, SYDVKM. Regarding this clone: Its antigen is undetermined.

Regarding time point: neoterminal ileum biopsy at postoperative endoscopy, about 6 months after surgery. The data were produced by immunoSEQ multiplex PCR, yet TCRdb's version contains in-frame clones alone and is incomplete. The sample has 4,500 to 5,500 clones, about 77% seen once. Study-level points and caveats: Postoperative endoscopy occurred within one year, median 6.9 months.

This receptor was identified in an adult with Crohn's disease. The V and J genes are TRBV28 and TRBJ1-2, with TRBD1 matching over 9 bases. Sequences were obtained from ileal tissue. The CDR3 loop reads CASSNLRQGGFYGYTF. In DNA, the CDR3 is TGTGCCAGCAGCAACCTAAGACAGGGGGGCTTCTATGGCTACACCTTC.